The present T cell receptor beta chain was sequenced within a study of T cells in Graves' hyperthyroidism and ophthalmopathy. Study as a whole: Peripheral blood was obtained at initial diagnosis, preceding any treatment.

Amplification targeted TCR beta CDR3 regions from RNA transcripts. HTBI primers were the set used in a first-round RT-PCR of the TCR CDR3. TCRdb recomputed calls from the multiplex PCR reads with MiXCR, one row per CDR3 protein. The sample contains roughly 500,000 distinct CDR3 sequences, approximately 14% of which appear only once. The CDR3 is 15 residues long. Trimming removed 2 bases at V and 1 base at J, with 9 bases between. In germline, CDR1 is MNHEY, CDR2 SVGAGI. This clonotype was recorded at least ten times. Its antigen is not known. Diagnosis relied on clinical symptoms, serum thyroxine and TRAb, thyroid ultrasound and orbital computed tomography. Overall study results and limits: The model anticipated ophthalmopathy a median around 6 months pre-onset.

This rearrangement joins TRBV6-5 to TRBJ1-5; D is perhaps TRBD1 (5 bases). Sequencing was carried out using blood. The source of this sequence is a woman aged 25 to 45 with Graves' hyperthyroidism that later progressed to Graves' ophthalmopathy. CDR3 sequence: CASSYIRDSNQPQHF. CDR3 coding DNA: TGTGCCAGCAGTTACATCCGGGACAGCAATCAGCCCCAGCATTTT.